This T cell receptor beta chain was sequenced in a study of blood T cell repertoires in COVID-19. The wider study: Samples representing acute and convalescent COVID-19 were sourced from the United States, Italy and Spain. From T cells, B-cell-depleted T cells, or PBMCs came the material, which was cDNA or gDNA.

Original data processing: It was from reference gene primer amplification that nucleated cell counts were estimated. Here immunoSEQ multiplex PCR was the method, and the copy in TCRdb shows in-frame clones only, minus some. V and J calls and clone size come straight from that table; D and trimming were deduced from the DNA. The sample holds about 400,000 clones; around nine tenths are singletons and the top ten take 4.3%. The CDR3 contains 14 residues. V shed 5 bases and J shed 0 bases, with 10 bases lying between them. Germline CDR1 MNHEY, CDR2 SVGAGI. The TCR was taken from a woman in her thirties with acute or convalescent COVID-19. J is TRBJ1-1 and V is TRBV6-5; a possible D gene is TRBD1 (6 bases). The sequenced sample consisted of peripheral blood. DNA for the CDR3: TGTGCCAGCAGTCCCAGGGGCATGAACACTGAAGCTTTCTTT. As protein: CASSPRGMNTEAFF.